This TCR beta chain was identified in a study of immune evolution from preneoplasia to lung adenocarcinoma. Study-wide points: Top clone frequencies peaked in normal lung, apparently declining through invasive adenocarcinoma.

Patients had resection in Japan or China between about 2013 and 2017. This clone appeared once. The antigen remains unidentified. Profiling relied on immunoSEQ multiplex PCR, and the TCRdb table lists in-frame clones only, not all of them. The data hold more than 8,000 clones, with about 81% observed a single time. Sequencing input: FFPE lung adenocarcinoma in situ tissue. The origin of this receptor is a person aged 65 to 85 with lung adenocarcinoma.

The CDR3 DNA follows: TGTGCCAGCAGCTCCTTGAGCGAGCAGTTCTTC. This sequence encodes CASSSLSEQFF. The chain carries TRBV11-2 and TRBJ2-1; D uncertain. The CDR3 runs 11 residues. V lost 4 bases and J lost 10, with 8 bases in between. CDR1 is SGHAT, CDR2 FQNNGV, per germline.